One and the same sample provided the 3 T cell receptor beta chains below, sequenced in a study of spatial heterogeneity in lung cancer. Notes on the study in general: Mutation tallies in tumors tracked expanded intratumoral alpha and beta TCR counts.

The antigens for these receptors are not known. Time point denoted: sample taken at primary tumor resection. TCRdb recomputed calls from the 5' RACE reads with MiXCR, one row per CDR3 protein. Among several thousand distinct CDR3 sequences, 3% to 4% were seen once, and the ten largest hold about 17%. The starting material was lung tumor tissue, obtained at surgery. The source of these receptors is a male donor with early-stage non-small cell lung cancer.

The genes are TRBV20-1 and TRBJ2-1; the D is unclear. V dropped 0 bases and J dropped 0 bases, with 9 bases sitting between them. This CDR3 is built from 15 residues. Germline CDR1 is DFQATT and CDR2 is SNEGSKA (reference sequence). CDR3 sequence reads: CSARDERSSYNEQFF. CDR3 DNA: TGCAGTGCTAGAGATGAACGTAGCTCCTACAATGAGCAGTTCTTC.

The chain employs TRBV12-5 and TRBJ1-1, with D unclear. In germline, CDR1 is LGHNT, CDR2 FRNRAP. Trimming took off 1 base at V and 1 base at J, with 10 bases between the two ends. This CDR3 comprises 15 residues. As DNA, the CDR3 is TGTGCTAGTGGTTTGGCACTAGACGGGAACACTGAAGCTTTCTTT. It codes for CASGLALDGNTEAFF.

As concerns this clonotype: An end of the junction differs from the germline gene, which may be a read error. The chain joins TRBV3-1 to TRBJ1-2, with D perhaps matching TRBD1 (6 bases). The CDR3 consists of 14 residues. The germline V gene has CDR1 LGHDT and CDR2 YNNKEL (reference sequence). CDR3: CASSPGTRSGGYNF. The CDR3 DNA reads TGTGCCAGCAGTCCCGGGACACGCTCGGGGGGCTACAACTTC.